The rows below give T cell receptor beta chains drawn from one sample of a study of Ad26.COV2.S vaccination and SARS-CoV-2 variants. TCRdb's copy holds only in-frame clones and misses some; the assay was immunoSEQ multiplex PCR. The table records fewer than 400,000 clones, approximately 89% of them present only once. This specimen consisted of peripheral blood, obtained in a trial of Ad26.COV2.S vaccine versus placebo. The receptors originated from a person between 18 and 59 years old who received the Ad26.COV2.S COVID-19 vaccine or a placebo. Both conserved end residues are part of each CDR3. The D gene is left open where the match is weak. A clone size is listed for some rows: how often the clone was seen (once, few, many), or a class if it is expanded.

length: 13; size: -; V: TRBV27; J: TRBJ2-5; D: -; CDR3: CASSLREQETQYF; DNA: TGTGCCAGCAGTTTAAGGGAACAAGAGACCCAGTACTTC
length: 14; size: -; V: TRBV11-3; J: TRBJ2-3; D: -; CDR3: CASSLRGSTDTQYF; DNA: TGTGCCAGCAGCTTAAGGGGGAGTACCGATACGCAGTATTTT
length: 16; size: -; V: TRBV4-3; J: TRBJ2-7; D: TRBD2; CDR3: CASSQDRSGSAYEQYF; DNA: TGCGCCAGCAGCCAAGATCGTAGCGGGAGCGCCTACGAGCAGTACTTC
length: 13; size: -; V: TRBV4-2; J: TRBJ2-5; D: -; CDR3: CASSQVTEETQYF; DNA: TGTGCCAGCAGCCAAGTGACAGAAGAGACCCAGTACTTC
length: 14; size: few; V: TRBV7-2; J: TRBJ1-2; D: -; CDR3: CASSLAPSNYGYTF; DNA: TGTGCCAGCAGCTTAGCGCCGTCTAACTATGGCTACACCTTC
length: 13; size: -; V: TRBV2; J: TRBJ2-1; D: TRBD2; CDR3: CAGTSGRALQEFF; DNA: TGTGCCGGAACTAGCGGGAGGGCCCTCCAGGAGTTCTTC
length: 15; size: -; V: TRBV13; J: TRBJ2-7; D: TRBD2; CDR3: CASSYFIAGEYEQYF; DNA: TGTGCCAGCAGCTATTTTATAGCGGGAGAGTACGAGCAGTACTTC
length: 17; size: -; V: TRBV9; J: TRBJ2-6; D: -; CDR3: CASSPVEGLSGANVLTF; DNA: TGTGCCAGCAGCCCCGTAGAGGGGCTCTCTGGGGCCAACGTCCTGACTTTC
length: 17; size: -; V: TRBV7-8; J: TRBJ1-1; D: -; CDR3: CASSLGGVALRITEAFF; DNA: TGTGCCAGCAGCTTGGGGGGCGTAGCACTCCGAATCACTGAAGCTTTCTTT
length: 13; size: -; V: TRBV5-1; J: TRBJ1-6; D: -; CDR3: CASSFGANSPLHF; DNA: TGCGCCAGCAGCTTCGGGGCTAATTCACCCCTCCACTTT
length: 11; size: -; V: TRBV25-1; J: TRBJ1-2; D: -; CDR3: CASSEVYGYTF; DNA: TGTGCCAGCAGTGAAGTATATGGCTACACCTTC
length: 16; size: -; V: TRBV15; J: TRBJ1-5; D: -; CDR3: CATSRGPANSNQPQHF; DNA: TGTGCCACCAGCAGGGGGCCCGCTAATAGCAATCAGCCCCAGCATTTT
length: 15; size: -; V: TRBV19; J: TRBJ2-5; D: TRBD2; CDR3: CASSIGAGVEETQYF; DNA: TGTGCCAGTAGTATTGGAGCGGGAGTGGAGGAGACCCAGTACTTC
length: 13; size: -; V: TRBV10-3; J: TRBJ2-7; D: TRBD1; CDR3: CAIRTGASYEQYF; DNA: TGTGCCATCAGGACAGGGGCCTCCTACGAGCAGTACTTC
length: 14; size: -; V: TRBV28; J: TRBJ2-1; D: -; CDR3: CASSSEARGYEQFF; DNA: TGTGCCAGCAGTTCGGAGGCTCGGGGGTATGAGCAGTTCTTC
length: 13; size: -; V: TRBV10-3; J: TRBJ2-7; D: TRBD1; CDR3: CAIRDREDYEQYF; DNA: TGTGCCATCAGGGACAGGGAGGACTACGAGCAGTACTTC